This T cell receptor (beta chain) was sequenced during a study of blood T cell repertoires in COVID-19. The overall study: Material from acute and convalescent COVID-19 was sourced from the United States, Italy and Spain.

V lost 6 bases and J lost 8, with 16 bases in between. This CDR3 comprises 13 residues. Individuals aged roughly 18 to 95 years were recruited from 24 US areas. Cohort assignment relied on participant-reported clinical history. In the authors' methods: Counts of nucleated cells, estimated from reference gene primer amplification, were obtained. Only in-frame clones appear in the TCRdb table, and some are missing; sequencing was by immunoSEQ multiplex PCR. V and J calls and clone size come straight from that table; D and trimming were deduced from the DNA. The table has 45,000 to 60,000 clones, around 80% seen once.

This clonotype was obtained from a woman between 50 and 59 years old with acute COVID-19. This chain uses TRBV12-3 or TRBV12-4 with TRBJ1-1; the D gene is possibly TRBD1 (5 bases). Sequenced material: PBMCs or T cells enriched from blood (not recorded which). The CDR3 DNA reads TGTGCCAGCAGCCAATGGACAATCCGAGAAGCTTTCTTT. The encoded protein is CASSQWTIREAFF.